One and the same sample provided the 22 T cell receptor beta chains below, sequenced in a study of blood T cell repertoires in COVID-19. TCRdb's table, derived via immunoSEQ multiplex PCR, lists solely in-frame clones and lacks some. Here the sample spans 310,000 or so clones, around 86% being singletons. Sequenced material: peripheral blood. The receptors come from a middle-aged man with active or convalescent COVID-19.

The V gene is TRBV25-1, the J gene TRBJ1-2; D is unclear. Trimming removed 4 bases at V and 5 bases at J, with 8 bases between. Germline assignment: CDR1 MGHDK and CDR2 SYGVNS. The CDR3 contains 12 residues. This CDR3 is CASSVGEYGYTF. CDR3 DNA: TGTGCCAGCAGTGTCGGAGAATATGGCTACACCTTC.

In this sample, this clone turned up once. V is TRBV2 and J is TRBJ1-2; TRBD1 is a possible D gene (6 bases). Between the trimmed V and J ends, which lost 5 bases and 5 bases, there was a span of 9 bases. The CDR3 is 12 amino acids. Germline lookup yields CDR1 SNHLY and CDR2 FYNNEI. Here the CDR3 reads CASSLDSYGYTF. CDR3 nucleotide sequence: TGTGCCAGCAGTCTGGACAGTTATGGCTACACCTTC. The whole variable domain, filled in from reference TRBV2 and TRBJ1-2, reads EPEVTQTPSHQVTQMGQEVILRCVPISNHLYFYWYRQILGQKVEFLVSFYNNEISEKSEIFDDQFSVERPDGSNFTLKIRSTKLEDSAMYFCASSLDSYGYTFGSGTRLTVV.

The chain is built from TRBV7-9 and TRBJ1-2, with a tentative D call TRBD1 (6 bases). This CDR3 is built from 13 residues. Between the trimmed V and J ends, which lost 4 bases and 8 bases, there was a span of 14 bases. Germline values: CDR1 SEHNR, CDR2 FQNEAQ (reference sequence). The CDR3 region is CASSYDRFGGYTF. CDR3 DNA sequence: TGTGCCAGCAGCTACGACAGGTTCGGGGGCTACACCTTC.

This chain uses TRBV29-1 with TRBJ2-5; 10 bases match TRBD1. The V segment lost 2 bases and the J segment 5 bases; nucleotides outside the gene matches: 2. The CDR3 sequence is 13 residues long. From germline, CDR1 is SQVTM and CDR2 ANQGSEA. CDR3 sequence (DNA): TGCAGCGTTGAAAGGACAGGGGGTGAGACCCAGTACTTC. Protein: CSVERTGGETQYF.

This clone appeared once. The V and J genes are TRBV6-5 and TRBJ1-5; D might be TRBD1 (5 bases). Germline V CDR1 and CDR2: MNHEY, SVGAGI. The V end was cut by 8 bases, the J end by 9 bases, with 23 bases between. The CDR3 spans 15 residues. CDR3 coding DNA: TGTGCCAGCTCGGAGGGCCGTTCCGGGGCGAGGCCCCAGCATTTT. It codes for CASSEGRSGARPQHF.

This clone was found once. V usage is TRBV28 and J usage is TRBJ1-2, with D uncertain. CDR1 and CDR2 (germline): MDHEN, SYDVKM. Trimming removed 9 bases from V and 2 bases from J, with 7 bases in between. This CDR3 has 11 amino acids. For the CDR3, the DNA is TGTGCCAGTCATTCCAACTATGGCTACACCTTC. Its protein is CASHSNYGYTF.

V usage is TRBV5-1 and J usage is TRBJ2-1; 8 nucleotides line up with TRBD2. The CDR3 contains 13 residues. J was trimmed by 9 bases and V by 5 bases; bases with no gene match: 7. Germline V lookup: CDR1 SGHRS, CDR2 YFSETQ. This CDR3 reads CASRAGGNSEQFF. The CDR3 coding sequence is TGCGCCAGCAGGGCGGGAGGAAATAGTGAGCAGTTCTTC.

The chain's CDR3 is CASSRGQGETQYF. CDR3 DNA sequence: TGTGCCAGCAGTAGAGGACAGGGTGAGACCCAGTACTTC. This rearrangement joins TRBV6-6 to TRBJ2-5; TRBD1 agrees at 8 bases. The CDR3 sequence is 13 residues long. The V gene end was trimmed by 5 bases and the J gene end by 5 bases; junction bases not matched to a gene: 4. CDR1 is MNHNY and CDR2 is SVGAGI in the germline V gene (reference sequence).

The rearrangement uses TRBV7-2 and TRBJ2-1, with D possibly being TRBD1 (5 bases). V was shortened by 4 bases and J by 0 bases, with 13 bases between the two germline ends. This CDR3 region has 16 residues. In germline, CDR1 is SGHTA, CDR2 FQGNSA. CDR3 protein: CASSSRDSSSYNEQFF. The CDR3, as DNA: TGTGCCAGCAGCTCACGAGACAGCAGCTCCTACAATGAGCAGTTCTTC.

The chain uses TRBV15 and TRBJ2-1, with D maybe TRBD2 (6 bases). The CDR3 has 13 residues. Trimming stripped 5 bases from V and 8 bases from J, with 13 bases between. Germline CDR1 is LNHNV and CDR2 is YYDKDF (reference sequence). The CDR3: CATSGPQRDEQFF. CDR3 DNA: TGTGCCACCAGCGGGCCCCAGCGGGATGAGCAGTTCTTC.

The chain is built from TRBV12-3 or TRBV12-4 and TRBJ2-1; 7 nucleotides line up with TRBD1. The CDR3 contains 12 residues. V shed 3 bases and J 13 bases; nucleotides not matched to a gene: 6. CDR3 amino acids: CASSFHRGQQFF. The CDR3 bases are TGTGCCAGCAGTTTCCACAGGGGACAACAGTTCTTC.

Points on this clone: The sample carries other DNA sequences with the same CDR3. The CDR3 DNA reads TGTGCCAGCTCAGGGGGACTAGCGGGTTACAATGAGCAGTTCTTC. Translation gives CASSGGLAGYNEQFF. This chain links TRBV2 with TRBJ2-1; 12 positions agree with TRBD2. Germline CDR1 reads SNHLY; CDR2 reads FYNNEI. This CDR3 contains 15 residues. The ends lost 8 bases at V and 4 bases at J; junction bases unmatched: 6.

This chain links TRBV18 with TRBJ1-1, with TRBD1 matching over 7 bases. J was trimmed by 3 bases and V by 8 bases; bases with no gene match: 9. CDR1 is KGHSH, CDR2 LQKENI, per germline. The CDR3 extends over 14 amino acids. CDR3: CASLVSGGDTEAFF. The CDR3, as DNA: TGTGCCAGCCTCGTGTCAGGGGGAGACACTGAAGCTTTCTTT.

In this sample, this clone turned up once. The chain combines TRBV7-2 with TRBJ1-6; D is undetermined. Trimming pared 2 bases from V and 10 bases from J, leaving 9 bases between. Germline CDR1 and CDR2: SGHTA and FQGNSA. The CDR3 consists of 13 residues. Written as DNA, the CDR3 is TGTGCCAGCAGCTTAAACCGAGCCTCACCCCTCCACTTT. Encoded protein: CASSLNRASPLHF.

The genes are TRBV18 and TRBJ2-3; D uncertain. Germline V gene data show CDR1 as KGHSH and CDR2 as LQKENI. Trimming stripped 6 bases from V and 0 bases from J, with 16 bases between. This CDR3 contains 16 residues. The CDR3 loop reads CASSPRLHTSTDTQYF. The CDR3 DNA reads as TGTGCCAGCTCTCCCAGACTTCACACTAGCACAGATACGCAGTATTTT.

This clone has a single count. CDR3 in amino acids: CASSFDSGTVIQETQYF. CDR3 nucleotides: TGTGCCAGCAGTTTCGATTCCGGGACAGTGATACAAGAGACCCAGTACTTC. J is TRBJ2-5 and V is TRBV28; TRBD1 agrees at 7 bases. The CDR3 spans 17 residues. The germline V gene encodes CDR1 MDHEN and CDR2 SYDVKM. V shed 3 bases, J shed 2 bases, and the junction held 12 bases outside the gene matches.

This clone occurred a few times. The same CDR3 is also encoded by other DNA sequences in this sample. This chain connects TRBV3-1 (or the pseudogene TRBV3-2) to TRBJ1-3; tentatively, D is TRBD1 (5 bases). Per the germline V gene, CDR1 is LGHDT and CDR2 is YNNKEL (reference sequence). The CDR3 loop spans 15 amino acids. Trimming left V 1 base short and J 2 bases short, with 9 bases between. The CDR3 is CASSQGRGAGNTIYF. The CDR3, as DNA: TGTGCCAGCAGCCAAGGGCGGGGGGCTGGAAACACCATATATTTT.

The V gene is TRBV5-1, the J gene TRBJ1-1; D is possibly TRBD1 (6 bases). CDR1 and CDR2 from the germline V gene are SGHRS and YFSETQ. This CDR3 comprises 15 residues. Trimming cost V 4 bases and J 2 bases, with 15 bases left between them. CDR3 residues: CASSITGQGNTEAFF. The CDR3, as DNA: TGCGCCAGCAGCATCACAGGGCAGGGAAACACTGAAGCTTTCTTT.

This chain joins TRBV6-5 and TRBJ2-7; 9 bases line up with TRBD1. The CDR3 covers 16 residues. Germline values: CDR1 MNHEY, CDR2 SVGAGI. V lost 2 bases to trimming and J lost 5 bases; unmatched junction nucleotides: 10. The CDR3 loop reads CASSYRGGTGNHEQYF. The CDR3, as DNA: TGTGCCAGCAGTTACCGGGGCGGGACAGGGAACCACGAGCAGTACTTC.

J is TRBJ2-5 and V is TRBV3-1 (or the pseudogene TRBV3-2); 8 nucleotides match TRBD1. Germline V CDR1 and CDR2: LGHDT, YNNKEL (reference sequence). V was clipped by 4 bases and J by 5 bases; unmatched bases: 3. This CDR3 region has 13 residues. This chain's CDR3 is CASSPGQGETQYF. The CDR3 bases are TGTGCCAGCAGCCCTGGACAGGGTGAGACCCAGTACTTC.

The chain uses TRBV11-2 and TRBJ2-1; TRBD2 aligns across 9 bases. The CDR3 is made up of 15 amino acids. V shed 4 bases, J shed 7 bases, and the junction held 8 bases outside the gene matches. CDR1 SGHAT and CDR2 FQNNGV come from the germline V gene. The CDR3 bases are TGTGCCAGCAGCTCGCGCGGGGGGGCCAAGAATGAGCAGTTCTTC. Protein product: CASSSRGGAKNEQFF.

The rearrangement uses TRBV19 and TRBJ1-5; 9 bases are a match to TRBD1. The CDR3 consists of 14 residues. Germline CDR1 reads LNHDA; CDR2 reads SQIVND (reference sequence). The trim removed 4 bases at V and 6 bases at J, leaving 4 bases unmatched. The CDR3: CASSSRQGVQPQHF. In DNA form, the CDR3 reads TGTGCCAGTAGTAGTAGACAGGGGGTTCAGCCCCAGCATTTT.